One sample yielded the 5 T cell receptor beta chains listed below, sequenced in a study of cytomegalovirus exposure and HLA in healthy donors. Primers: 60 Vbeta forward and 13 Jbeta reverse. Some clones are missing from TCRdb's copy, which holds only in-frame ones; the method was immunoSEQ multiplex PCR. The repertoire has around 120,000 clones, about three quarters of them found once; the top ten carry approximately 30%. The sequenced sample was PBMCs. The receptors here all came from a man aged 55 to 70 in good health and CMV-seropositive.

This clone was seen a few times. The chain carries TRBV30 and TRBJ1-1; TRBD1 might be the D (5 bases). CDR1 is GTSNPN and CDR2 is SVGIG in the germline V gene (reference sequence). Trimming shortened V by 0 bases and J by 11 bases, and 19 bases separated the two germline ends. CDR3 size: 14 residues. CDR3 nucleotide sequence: TGTGCCTGGAGTGTTTTCGGCAGGGCCCCTGGGGCTTTCTTT. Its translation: CAWSVFGRAPGAFF.

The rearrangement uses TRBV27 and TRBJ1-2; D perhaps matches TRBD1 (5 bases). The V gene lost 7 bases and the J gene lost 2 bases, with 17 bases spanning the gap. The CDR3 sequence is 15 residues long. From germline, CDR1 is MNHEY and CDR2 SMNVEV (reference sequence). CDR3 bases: TGTGCCAGCACCCTCATCGGGTCAGGGAACTATGGCTACACCTTC. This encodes CASTLIGSGNYGYTF.

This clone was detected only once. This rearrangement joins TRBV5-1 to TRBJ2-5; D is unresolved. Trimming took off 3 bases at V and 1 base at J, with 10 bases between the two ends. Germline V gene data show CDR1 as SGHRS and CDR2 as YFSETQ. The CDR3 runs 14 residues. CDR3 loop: CASSSNIRQETQYF. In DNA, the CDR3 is TGCGCCAGCAGCTCTAATATTCGCCAAGAGACCCAGTACTTC.

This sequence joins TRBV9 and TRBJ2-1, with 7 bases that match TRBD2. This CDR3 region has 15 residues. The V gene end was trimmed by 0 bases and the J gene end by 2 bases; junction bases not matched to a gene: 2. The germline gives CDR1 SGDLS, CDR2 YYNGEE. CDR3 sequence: CASSVGLAAYNEQFF. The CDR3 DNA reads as TGTGCCAGCAGCGTAGGCCTAGCGGCCTACAATGAGCAGTTCTTC.

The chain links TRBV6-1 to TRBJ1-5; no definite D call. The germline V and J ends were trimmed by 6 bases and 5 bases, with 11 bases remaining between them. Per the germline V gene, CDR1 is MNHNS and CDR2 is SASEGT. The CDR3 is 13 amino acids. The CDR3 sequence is CASSATRDQPQHF. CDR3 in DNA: TGTGCCAGCAGCGCTACACGGGATCAGCCCCAGCATTTT.